This T cell receptor beta chain came from a study of T cell repertoires in cytomegalovirus infection. Study overall: Public signatures in TCR beta pointed to CMV infection and matching HLA type.

TCRdb passed the reads through MiXCR, listing each CDR3 protein once. The table lists 150,000 to 200,000 distinct CDR3 sequences, 17% of them singletons. This clonotype appeared a few times. What it recognizes is unknown. Findings of the study overall: Totalled public TCR beta family frequency picked out people who carried CMV plus the relevant HLA. In two of eight donors, the top clonotype was HLA-C-restricted CMV-specific.

Between the trimmed V and J ends, which lost 0 bases and 7 bases, there was a span of 12 bases. The germline gives CDR1 MNHEY, CDR2 SVGEGT. The CDR3 covers 14 residues. What was sequenced was CD8+ T cells from PBMCs. The sequence came from a human donor in good health (CMV status not recorded). Some clones in this sample may be carry-over from other donors' samples. V usage is TRBV6-2 or TRBV6-3 and J usage is TRBJ1-2, with a possible D match to TRBD1 (5 bases). For the CDR3, the DNA is TGTGCCAGCAGTTACTCTGACAGTGGGGTTGGCTACACCTTC. Residues: CASSYSDSGVGYTF.